A single T cell receptor beta chain is shown here with its context. The data stem from a study of blood T cell repertoires in COVID-19. Overall study context: Collection of acute and convalescent COVID-19 samples took place in the United States, Italy and Spain. T cells, B-cell-depleted T cells, or PBMCs supplied cDNA or gDNA.

Study processing details: Researchers report that nucleated cell counts were estimated from reference gene primer amplification. The repertoire was sequenced with immunoSEQ multiplex PCR; TCRdb's copy has only in-frame clones and lacks some. V, J and clone size were drawn from that table, and D and trimming were deduced from the DNA. The top ten clones hold about 4% of a sample with approximately 140,000 clones, approximately 86% of them seen once. The TCR originated in a woman aged 60-75 years with active or convalescent COVID-19. Sequenced input: peripheral blood.

DNA for the CDR3: TGTGCCAGCTCACCACCGGGGGCCCCTGGAAACACCATATATTTT. Encoded protein: CASSPPGAPGNTIYF. This rearrangement joins TRBV18 to TRBJ1-3; possible D gene TRBD1, 6 bases. The CDR3 loop spans 15 amino acids. V was clipped by 0 bases and J by 2 bases, with 8 bases between them. Germline V lookup: CDR1 KGHSH, CDR2 LQKENI.